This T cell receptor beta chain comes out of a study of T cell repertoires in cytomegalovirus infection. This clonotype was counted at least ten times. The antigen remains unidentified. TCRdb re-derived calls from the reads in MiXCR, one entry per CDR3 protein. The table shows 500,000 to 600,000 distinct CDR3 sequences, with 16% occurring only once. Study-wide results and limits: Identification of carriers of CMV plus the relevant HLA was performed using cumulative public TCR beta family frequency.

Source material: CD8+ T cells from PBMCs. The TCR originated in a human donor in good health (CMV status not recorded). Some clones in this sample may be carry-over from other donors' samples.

The CDR3 sequence is CASSLEGAGNTEAFF. The CDR3 nucleotides are TGTGCCAGCAGCTTAGAGGGGGCAGGGAACACTGAAGCTTTCTTT. V usage is TRBV7-9 and J usage is TRBJ1-1, with TRBD1 matching over 7 bases. CDR1 and CDR2 (germline): SEHNR, FQNEAQ (reference sequence). V shed 1 base, J shed 1 base, and the junction held 3 bases outside the gene matches. This CDR3 is built from 15 residues.